This passage covers 29 T cell receptor beta chains from one sample sequenced in a study of cytomegalovirus exposure and HLA in healthy donors. PCR primers comprised 60 Vbeta and 13 Jbeta primers. Method: immunoSEQ multiplex PCR; TCRdb's copy keeps in-frame clones and lacks some. This table holds about 160,000 clones, about four fifths found once. The specimen sequenced was PBMCs. These receptors were collected from a male donor in good health and CMV-seropositive.

The gene calls are TRBV5-1 and TRBJ2-5; 9 bases map to TRBD1. Germline CDR1 and CDR2: SGHRS and YFSETQ. This CDR3 is built from 15 residues. J gave up 7 bases and V 4 bases, and 11 bases lay outside the gene matches. CDR3: CASSTQPGQGGTQYF. Here the CDR3 DNA reads TGCGCCAGCAGCACCCAGCCGGGACAGGGTGGGACCCAGTACTTC.

Points on this clone: The junction does not match germline at one end; this may be a read error. The chain uses TRBV15 and TRBJ1-4; the D gene is possibly TRBD1 (6 bases). The length of the CDR3 is 12 residues. Germline CDR1 LNHNV, CDR2 YYDKDF (reference sequence). CDR3 in DNA: TGTGCCACCAGCAGGACCGCCGGGACAATAACTTTT. Encoded protein: CATSRTAGTITF. Looking up the rest from reference TRBV15 and TRBJ1-4 gives the full variable domain: DAMVIQNPRYQVTQFGKPVTLSCSQTLNHNVMYWYQQKSSQAPKLLFHYYDKDFNNEADTPDNFQSRRPNTSFCFLDIRSPGLGDTAMYLCATSRTAGTITFGSGTQLSVL.

V gene TRBV9 combines with J gene TRBJ1-1; possible D gene TRBD1, 5 bases. Germline lookup yields CDR1 SGDLS and CDR2 YYNGEE. The length of the CDR3 is 15 residues. Trimming cost V 4 bases and J 0 bases, with 13 bases left between them. For the CDR3, the DNA is TGTGCCAGCAGCCCCCGAACAGGTGTGAACACTGAAGCTTTCTTT. This gives the protein CASSPRTGVNTEAFF.

The CDR3 DNA sequence: TGTGCCAGCAGCGCGAAGCCCGGGGGGGACTACAATGAGCAGTTCTTC. Translation: CASSAKPGGDYNEQFF. This chain links TRBV7-6 with TRBJ2-1, with 8 bases aligning to TRBD2. This CDR3 is 16 amino acids long. J was trimmed by 3 bases and V by 5 bases; bases with no gene match: 9. Germline-derived CDR1 and CDR2 are SGHVS and FNYEAQ. Full variable domain (outside the CDR3, taken from reference TRBV7-6 and TRBJ2-1): GAGVSQSPRYKVTKRGQDVALRCDPISGHVSLYWYRQALGQGPEFLTYFNYEAQQDKSGLPNDRFSAERPEGSISTLTIQRTEQRDSAMYRCASSAKPGGDYNEQFFGPGTRLTVL.

The chain carries TRBV7-3 and TRBJ2-3, with D tentatively TRBD1 (5 bases). CDR3 length equals 15 residues. CDR1 SGHTA and CDR2 FQGTGA come from the germline V gene. V lost 5 bases and J lost 1, with 13 bases in between. The CDR3 DNA reads TGTGCCAGCAGCCCAGACAGCTCCGGCACAGATACGCAGTATTTT. Protein sequence: CASSPDSSGTDTQYF.

This clone was counted only a few times. The chain couples TRBV6-1 to TRBJ2-7, with D possibly being TRBD1 (5 bases). This CDR3 spans 12 amino acids. V gave up 7 bases and J gave up 2 bases, with 9 bases separating them. CDR1 is MNHNS, CDR2 SASEGT, per germline. CDR3 protein: CASIKGAYEQYF. The CDR3 bases are TGTGCCAGCATCAAAGGGGCCTACGAGCAGTACTTC.

This clone has only a few counts. V and J are TRBV11-2 and TRBJ1-2; no clear D gene. The CDR3 covers 14 residues. CDR1 and CDR2 from the germline V gene are SGHAT and FQNNGV. V was pared by 6 bases and J by 6 bases, with 17 bases between. The CDR3 coding sequence is TGTGCCAGCAGACGCCTGAAGGGAGGAGATGGCTACACCTTC. As protein: CASRRLKGGDGYTF.

This rearrangement joins TRBV9 to TRBJ1-2, with 8 bases that match TRBD1. Per germline, CDR1 SGDLS and CDR2 YYNGEE. The CDR3 is made up of 14 amino acids. After removal of 0 bases from V and 10 bases from J, the junction contained 8 bases not matched to a gene. CDR3 residues: CASSVGGTGLFYTF. The CDR3 DNA sequence: TGTGCCAGCAGCGTAGGGGGGACAGGTCTTTTCTACACCTTC.

The chain's CDR3 is CASRGRDSSYGYTF. The DNA for the CDR3 is TGTGCCAGCAGGGGCCGGGACAGCAGCTATGGCTACACCTTC. The chain recombines TRBV6-1 with TRBJ1-2, with 7 bases fitting TRBD1. Germline CDR1 and CDR2: MNHNS and SASEGT. The CDR3 runs to 14 residues. The V gene end was trimmed by 6 bases and the J gene end by 4 bases; junction bases not matched to a gene: 8.

The chain combines TRBV6-1 with TRBJ1-5, with TRBD1 matching over 7 bases. The germline CDR1 and CDR2 sequences are MNHNS and SASEGT. V was clipped by 2 bases and J by 7 bases; unmatched bases: 5. This CDR3 is 14 amino acids long. The CDR3 coding sequence is TGTGCCAGCAGTGAATCGTGGGGACAGCAGCCCCAGCATTTT. It codes for CASSESWGQQPQHF.

V gene TRBV6-6 combines with J gene TRBJ1-1, with D maybe TRBD1 (5 bases). V was shortened by 2 bases and J by 1 base, with 8 bases between the two germline ends. CDR3 length: 14 amino acids. The germline gives CDR1 MNHNY, CDR2 SVGAGI (reference sequence). The CDR3 sequence: CASSYAQENTEAFF. CDR3 in DNA: TGTGCCAGCAGTTACGCACAGGAGAACACTGAAGCTTTCTTT.

This clone is a singleton in its sample. V usage is TRBV29-1 and J usage is TRBJ2-1; a weak D match, TRBD1 (5 bases). Germline CDR1 reads SQVTM; CDR2 reads ANQGSEA. Between the trimmed V and J ends, which lost 6 bases and 4 bases, there was a span of 13 bases. The CDR3 totals 13 residues. The CDR3 here is CSVAMGPYNEQFF. The CDR3, as DNA: TGCAGCGTGGCTATGGGGCCGTACAATGAGCAGTTCTTC.

This chain connects TRBV9 to TRBJ2-2; 11 nucleotides agree with TRBD2. The CDR3 loop spans 17 amino acids. Losses at the gene ends were 3 bases for V and 7 bases for J; bases not matched to a gene: 11. Germline CDR1 reads SGDLS; CDR2 reads YYNGEE. CDR3: CASSDFRRLAGGGELFF. Written as DNA, the CDR3 is TGTGCCAGCAGCGATTTCAGGAGGCTAGCGGGAGGCGGGGAGCTGTTTTTT.

The V call is TRBV7-6, the J call TRBJ2-2, with D possibly being TRBD2 (5 bases). Germline CDR1 is SGHVS and CDR2 is FNYEAQ. V was cut by 7 bases and J by 4 bases, with 13 bases left in between. The CDR3 consists of 14 residues. The CDR3 is CASTPGGLTGELFF. In DNA form, the CDR3 reads TGTGCCAGCACCCCCGGAGGCCTCACCGGGGAGCTGTTTTTT.

This clone was observed once. The chain recombines TRBV18 with TRBJ1-1, with D possibly matching TRBD1 (5 bases). Germline CDR1 and CDR2: KGHSH and LQKENI. The CDR3 runs 15 residues. The V and J ends lost 3 bases and 2 bases respectively, with 13 bases between them. Written as DNA, the CDR3 is TGTGCCAGCTCACCGGGGGGAACAGGAAACACTGAAGCTTTCTTT. This codes for CASSPGGTGNTEAFF.

V usage is TRBV6-5 and J usage is TRBJ2-3; 10 nucleotides align to TRBD2. V was clipped by 5 bases and J by 4 bases; unmatched bases: 6. The CDR3 is 15 residues long. Germline V lookup: CDR1 MNHEY, CDR2 SVGAGI. The CDR3 loop reads CASSRRSGGPDTQYF. In nucleotides, the CDR3 is TGTGCCAGCAGTCGACGTAGCGGGGGGCCAGATACGCAGTATTTT.

The chain is built from TRBV18 and TRBJ1-1; D may be TRBD1 (6 bases). The CDR3 runs to 13 residues. V was trimmed by 6 bases and J by 8 bases, leaving 16 bases between them. In germline, CDR1 is KGHSH, CDR2 LQKENI. The CDR3 loop is CASSRGGAVEAFF. The CDR3 coding sequence is TGTGCCAGCTCCCGGGGGGGGGCAGTGGAAGCTTTCTTT.

V is TRBV6-6 and J is TRBJ1-3, with a weak D call TRBD1 (6 bases). V was trimmed by 7 bases and J by 0 bases, leaving 16 bases between them. Germline V gene lookup returns CDR1 MNHNY and CDR2 SVGAGI (reference sequence). This CDR3 spans 16 amino acids. The CDR3 protein is CASTHGGADSGNTIYF. The CDR3 nucleotides are TGTGCCAGCACCCACGGGGGGGCGGACTCTGGAAACACCATATATTTT.

A few counts support this clone. As DNA, the CDR3 is TGTGCCAGCACCCCCGGGGGCACCATATATTTT. This sequence encodes CASTPGGTIYF. The chain is built from TRBV7-9 and TRBJ1-3, with D possibly being TRBD1 (5 bases). This CDR3 has 11 residues. The V end lost 7 bases, the J end lost 9 bases, and 10 bases lay between the germline ends. The germline V gene has CDR1 SEHNR and CDR2 FQNEAQ (reference sequence).

The rearrangement uses TRBV6-5 and TRBJ1-2; D not resolved. CDR3 length equals 14 residues. In germline, CDR1 is MNHEY, CDR2 SVGAGI. V gave up 5 bases and J gave up 4 bases, with 14 bases separating them. Here the CDR3 DNA reads TGTGCCAGCAGTACGCGGGGATCTACCTATGGCTACACCTTC. Protein sequence: CASSTRGSTYGYTF.

The table lists this clone with a few counts. The rearrangement uses TRBV27 and TRBJ1-2; perhaps TRBD1 as D (6 bases). In germline, CDR1 is MNHEY, CDR2 SMNVEV (reference sequence). V lost 6 bases and J lost 2, with 19 bases in between. The CDR3 sequence is 16 residues long. The CDR3 sequence is CASSPNRARGNYGYTF. CDR3 DNA sequence: TGTGCCAGCAGCCCTAACAGGGCCCGCGGGAACTATGGCTACACCTTC.

The chain combines TRBV6-5 with TRBJ1-1; 7 nucleotides agree with TRBD1. V lost 6 bases and J lost 8; bases outside the gene matches: 15. The CDR3 contains 15 residues. Germline V gives CDR1 MNHEY, CDR2 SVGAGI. CDR3: CASSPPPRGESEAFF. CDR3 sequence (DNA): TGTGCCAGCAGCCCCCCTCCCAGGGGGGAATCGGAAGCTTTCTTT.

The chain carries TRBV27 and TRBJ1-5, with TRBD1 matching over 7 bases. Trimming cost V 3 bases and J 8 bases; bases outside gene matches: 13. Germline V gene data show CDR1 as MNHEY and CDR2 as SMNVEV (reference sequence). The CDR3 loop spans 16 amino acids. CDR3 residues: CASSFGRGLREEPQHF. In DNA, the CDR3 is TGTGCCAGCAGTTTCGGAAGGGGGCTAAGGGAGGAGCCCCAGCATTTT.

V and J are TRBV6-1 and TRBJ2-4, with D possibly TRBD1 on 5 matching bases. Germline V gene lookup returns CDR1 MNHNS and CDR2 SASEGT. This CDR3 is 12 amino acids long. Trimming pared 0 bases from V and 14 bases from J, leaving 11 bases between. The CDR3 coding sequence is TGTGCCAGCAGTGAAGCGACGACAGTAGAGTACTTC. Residues: CASSEATTVEYF.

This rearrangement joins TRBV30 to TRBJ1-5, with 8 nucleotides matching TRBD1. Germline V CDR1 and CDR2: GTSNPN, SVGIG (reference sequence). The V gene end was trimmed by 7 bases and the J gene end by 2 bases; junction bases not matched to a gene: 4. CDR3 size: 13 residues. The CDR3 DNA is TGTGCCTTGGGACAGGTTGGCAATCAGCCCCAGCATTTT. This sequence encodes CALGQVGNQPQHF.

The rearrangement links TRBV6-5 to TRBJ1-1; no definite D call. V lost 3 bases and J 5 bases, leaving 16 bases between the germline ends. The CDR3 has 15 amino acids. Germline V gene data show CDR1 as MNHEY and CDR2 as SVGAGI. CDR3: CASSYQAPSRTEAFF. CDR3 bases: TGTGCCAGCAGTTATCAGGCCCCCTCACGGACTGAAGCTTTCTTT.

The chain combines TRBV4-1 with TRBJ2-1; D possibly corresponds to TRBD1 (7 bases). CDR3 length equals 16 residues. Trimming shortened V by 4 bases and J by 7 bases, and 20 bases separated the two germline ends. Looked up from germline, CDR1 is MGHRA and CDR2 is YSYEKL. CDR3 sequence (DNA): TGCGCCAGCAGCCCAGGGGGGTTCGGCTCCGGTAATGAGCAGTTCTTC. This translates into CASSPGGFGSGNEQFF.

The rearrangement links TRBV13 to TRBJ2-7; 7 bases fit TRBD1. Germline values: CDR1 PRHDT, CDR2 FYEKMQ (reference sequence). This CDR3 comprises 14 residues. The V gene end was trimmed by 4 bases and the J gene end by 4 bases; junction bases not matched to a gene: 7. Here the CDR3 reads CASSSNDREYEQYF. Here the CDR3 DNA reads TGTGCCAGCAGCTCCAACGACAGGGAATACGAGCAGTACTTC.

This clone was observed once. V usage is TRBV28 and J usage is TRBJ2-3, with 15 positions matching TRBD2. CDR3 length: 18 residues. CDR1 and CDR2 from the germline V gene are MDHEN and SYDVKM. V was pared by 6 bases and J by 0 bases, with 7 bases of the junction left unmatched. The CDR3 protein is CASSGTSGGLASTDTQYF. In nucleotides, the CDR3 is TGTGCCAGCAGCGGGACTAGCGGGGGGCTCGCTAGCACAGATACGCAGTATTTT.